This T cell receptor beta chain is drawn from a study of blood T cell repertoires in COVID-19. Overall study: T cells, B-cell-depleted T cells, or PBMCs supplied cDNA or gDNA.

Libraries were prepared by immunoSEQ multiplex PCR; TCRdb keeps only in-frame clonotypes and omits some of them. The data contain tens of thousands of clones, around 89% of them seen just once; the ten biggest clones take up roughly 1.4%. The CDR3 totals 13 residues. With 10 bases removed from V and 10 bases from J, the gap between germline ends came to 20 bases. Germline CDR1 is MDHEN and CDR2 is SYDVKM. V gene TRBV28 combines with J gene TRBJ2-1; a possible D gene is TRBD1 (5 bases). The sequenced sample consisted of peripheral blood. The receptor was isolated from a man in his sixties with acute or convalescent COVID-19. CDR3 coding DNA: TGTGCCACCAAACGCCAAGCTGGGGCCGAGCAGTTCTTC. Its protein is CATKRQAGAEQFF.